The 9 T cell receptor beta chains in this list originate from one sample, sequenced in a study of T cells in tumors after PD-1 blockade (dated by TCRdb to about 2019). The protocol used for the library was the immunoSEQ multiplex PCR assay. TCRdb took this table from immuneACCESS and kept in-frame rearrangements with V and J called. Such tables lack part of the clones; where checked against another copy, unresolved V genes explain under half of the gap, and the rest is unexplained. The sample table contains more than 40,000 clones; only one count was recorded for around four fifths of them. The ten largest clones add up to about 9% of the sample. The specimen comprised PBMCs, sampled before anti-PD-1 therapy. These receptors all stem from a human donor with advanced basal cell or squamous cell carcinoma (not recorded which).

The chain uses TRBV11-3 and TRBJ2-7, with a weak D call TRBD1 (5 bases). The V gene lost 4 bases and the J gene lost 0 bases, with 7 bases spanning the gap. Germline CDR1 SGHNT, CDR2 YENEEA. This CDR3 spans 13 amino acids. CDR3 nucleotide sequence: TGTGCCAGCAGCTCGGACACCTCCTACGAGCAGTACTTC. Its protein product is CASSSDTSYEQYF.

The rearrangement links TRBV19 to TRBJ1-6, with 9 bases that match TRBD1. Germline CDR1 reads LNHDA; CDR2 reads SQIVND (reference sequence). The V and J ends lost 5 bases and 10 bases, in that order; junction bases with no gene match: 9. This CDR3 region has 15 residues. The CDR3 DNA sequence: TGTGCCAGTAGTGAAGGACAGGGGATGGGGTCACCCCTCCACTTT. Translating gives CASSEGQGMGSPLHF.

This clone has just a few counts. V and J are TRBV27 and TRBJ2-7, with 8 bases aligning to TRBD1. The CDR3 contains 13 residues. Germline-derived CDR1 and CDR2 are MNHEY and SMNVEV (reference sequence). Trimming took 6 bases from V and 6 from J; bases not matched to a gene: 7. This CDR3 is CASRDREKGEQYF. CDR3 nucleotide sequence: TGTGCCAGCAGGGACAGGGAAAAAGGCGAGCAGTACTTC.

The J gene is TRBJ1-3, the V gene TRBV5-1; D uncertain. CDR1 and CDR2 (germline): SGHRS, YFSETQ. V shed 0 bases and J shed 0 bases, with 4 bases lying between them. The CDR3 sequence is 14 residues long. As DNA, the CDR3 is TGCGCCAGCAGCTTGGGGGACTCTGGAAACACCATATATTTT. Its protein product is CASSLGDSGNTIYF.

The J gene is TRBJ1-5, the V gene TRBV28; D unresolved. This CDR3 has 13 residues. The germline V gene encodes CDR1 MDHEN and CDR2 SYDVKM. V shed 7 bases and J shed 6 bases, with 13 bases lying between them. The CDR3 nucleotides read TGTGCCAGCATTCAAGCCTATAGTCAGCCCCAGCATTTT. Protein product: CASIQAYSQPQHF.

V and J are TRBV11-3 and TRBJ2-7; 10 bases fit TRBD2. Germline trimming cut 6 bases from V and 3 bases from J; bases unmatched to any gene: 17. From germline, CDR1 is SGHNT and CDR2 YENEEA. The CDR3 runs 18 residues. The CDR3 here is CASSFRYRSSGSLYEQYF. CDR3 DNA sequence: TGTGCCAGCAGTTTTCGCTACCGTTCTAGCGGGAGTCTCTACGAGCAGTACTTC.

This clone was found many times. The J gene is TRBJ2-5, the V gene TRBV27; TRBD2 might be the D (5 bases). In germline, CDR1 is MNHEY, CDR2 SMNVEV (reference sequence). Between the trimmed V and J ends, which lost 5 bases and 2 bases, there was a span of 12 bases. This CDR3 is built from 14 residues. This chain's CDR3 is CASSEGISQETQYF. The DNA of the CDR3 is TGTGCCAGCAGTGAGGGTATCTCTCAAGAGACCCAGTACTTC.

This sequence joins TRBV3-1 (or the pseudogene TRBV3-2) and TRBJ1-1; D unresolved. This CDR3 has 14 amino acids. With 6 bases removed from V and 1 base from J, the gap between germline ends came to 12 bases. The germline V gene has CDR1 LGHDT and CDR2 YNNKEL (reference sequence). The CDR3 loop reads CASSPKWGNTEAFF. Written as DNA, the CDR3 is TGTGCCAGCAGTCCCAAGTGGGGGAACACTGAAGCTTTCTTT.

This rearrangement joins TRBV5-5 to TRBJ1-6; 7 bases are shared with TRBD1. This CDR3 region has 14 residues. Germline CDR1 SGHKS, CDR2 YYEKEE (reference sequence). The ends lost 4 bases at V and 8 bases at J; junction bases unmatched: 6. The CDR3 is CASSPGTDYSPLHF. The DNA for the CDR3 is TGTGCCAGCAGCCCGGGGACAGATTATTCACCCCTCCACTTT.